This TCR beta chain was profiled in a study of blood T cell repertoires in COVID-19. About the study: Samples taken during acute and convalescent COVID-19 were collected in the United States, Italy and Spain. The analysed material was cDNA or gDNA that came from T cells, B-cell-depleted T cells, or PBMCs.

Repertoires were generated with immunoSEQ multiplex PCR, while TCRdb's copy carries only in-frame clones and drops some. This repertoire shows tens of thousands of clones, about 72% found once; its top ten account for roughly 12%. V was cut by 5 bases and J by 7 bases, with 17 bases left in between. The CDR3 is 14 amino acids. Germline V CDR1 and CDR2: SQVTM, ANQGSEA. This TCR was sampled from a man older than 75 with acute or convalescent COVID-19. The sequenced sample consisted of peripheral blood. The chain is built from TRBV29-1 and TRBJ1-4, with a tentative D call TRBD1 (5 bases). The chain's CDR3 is CSVSDSRLSEKLFF. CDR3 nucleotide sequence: TGCAGCGTTTCAGACAGTAGGCTTAGTGAAAAACTGTTTTTT.